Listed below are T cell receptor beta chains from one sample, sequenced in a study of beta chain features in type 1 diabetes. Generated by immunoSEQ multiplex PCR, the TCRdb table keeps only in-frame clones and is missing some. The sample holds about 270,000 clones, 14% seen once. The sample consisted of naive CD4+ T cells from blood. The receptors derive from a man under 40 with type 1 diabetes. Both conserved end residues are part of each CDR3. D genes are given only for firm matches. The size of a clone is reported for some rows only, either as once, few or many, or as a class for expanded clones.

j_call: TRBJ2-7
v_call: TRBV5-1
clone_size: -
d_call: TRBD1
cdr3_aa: CASSLIGQGSYEQYF
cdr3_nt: TGCGCCAGCAGCTTGATCGGACAGGGGAGCTACGAGCAGTACTTC

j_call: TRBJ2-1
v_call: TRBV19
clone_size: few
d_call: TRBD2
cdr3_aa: CASSLPWVAGEYGEQFF
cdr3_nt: TGTGCCAGTAGTCTGCCCTGGGTAGCGGGAGAGTACGGTGAGCAGTTCTTC

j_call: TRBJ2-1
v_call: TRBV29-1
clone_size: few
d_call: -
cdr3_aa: CSVQGGGGPYNEQFF
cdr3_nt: TGCAGCGTCCAAGGGGGGGGAGGGCCATACAATGAGCAGTTCTTC

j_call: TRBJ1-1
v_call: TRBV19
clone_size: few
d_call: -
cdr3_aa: CASSPGGLNTEAFF
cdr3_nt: TGTGCCAGTAGCCCCGGAGGATTGAACACTGAAGCTTTCTTT

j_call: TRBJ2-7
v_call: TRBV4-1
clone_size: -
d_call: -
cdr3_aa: CASSQGSGALSYEQYF
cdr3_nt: TGCGCCAGCAGCCAAGGATCGGGAGCGCTCTCCTACGAGCAGTACTTC

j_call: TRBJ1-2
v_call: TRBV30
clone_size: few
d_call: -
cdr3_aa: CAWSVRGPPSYGYTF
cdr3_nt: TGTGCCTGGAGTGTACGTGGCCCACCTAGCTATGGCTACACCTTC

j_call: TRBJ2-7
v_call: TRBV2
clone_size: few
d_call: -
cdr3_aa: CASSESAYEQYF
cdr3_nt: TGTGCCAGCAGTGAATCGGCCTACGAGCAGTACTTC

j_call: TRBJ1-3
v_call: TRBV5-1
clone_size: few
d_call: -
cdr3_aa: CASSFYGAGGNTIYF
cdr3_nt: TGCGCCAGCAGCTTTTATGGGGCTGGTGGAAACACCATATATTTT

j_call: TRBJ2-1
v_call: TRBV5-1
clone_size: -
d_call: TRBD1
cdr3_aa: CASGPGQGWNEQFF
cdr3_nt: TGCGCCAGCGGCCCGGGACAGGGGTGGAATGAGCAGTTCTTC

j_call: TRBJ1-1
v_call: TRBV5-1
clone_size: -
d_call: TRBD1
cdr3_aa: CASSQTGWTNTEAFF
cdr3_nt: TGCGCCAGCAGCCAGACAGGGTGGACGAACACTGAAGCTTTCTTT

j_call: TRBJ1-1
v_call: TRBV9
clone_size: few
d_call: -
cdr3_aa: CASSAGTEAFF
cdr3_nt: TGTGCCAGCAGCGCGGGGACTGAAGCTTTCTTT

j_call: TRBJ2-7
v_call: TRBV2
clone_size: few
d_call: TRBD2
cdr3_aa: CASNHLTSGRYEQYF
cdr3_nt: TGTGCCAGCAACCATTTAACTAGCGGGAGGTACGAGCAGTACTTC

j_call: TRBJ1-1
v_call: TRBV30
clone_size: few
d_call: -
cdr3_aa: CAWSVLARRIEAFF
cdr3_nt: TGTGCCTGGAGTGTACTGGCCCGGAGGATTGAAGCTTTCTTT

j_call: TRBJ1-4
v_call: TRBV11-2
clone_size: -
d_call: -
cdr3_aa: CASSPWGGEKLFF
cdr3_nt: TGTGCCAGCAGCCCCTGGGGAGGTGAAAAACTGTTTTTT